The 10 T cell receptor beta chains reported below all come from one sample, sequenced in a study of blood T cells in healthy people across ages (dated by TCRdb to the mid-2010s). The library was generated by 5' RACE. TCRdb shows the sequencer as Illumina HiSeq 2500. A second 7 to 11 cycle PCR used a sample-barcoded 5' primer and a J-beta primer mix. Using fastp trimming at Q25 and MiXCR clonotype assembly, TCRdb reanalyzed the public sequencing data and kept in-frame beta chains. Rows with a matching CDR3 protein are joined into one entry that keeps the most common DNA and genes. The sample data list roughly 1,500,000 distinct CDR3 sequences, and 30% to 35% of these were observed just once. The ten largest clones capture over 9% of the sample. The sample taken for sequencing was blood. Source of these receptors: a woman aged 30 to 39 in good health.

This clonotype was picked up a small number of times. The chain joins TRBV27 to TRBJ2-1, with unresolved D. CDR1 is MNHEY and CDR2 is SMNVEV in the germline V gene (reference sequence). The CDR3 has 14 amino acids. V lost 0 bases and J lost 1, with 4 bases in between. In DNA form, the CDR3 reads TGTGCCAGCAGTTTATCGAAATCCTACAATGAGCAGTTCTTC. It encodes CASSLSKSYNEQFF.

The chain has TRBV6-1 and TRBJ1-2, with unresolved D. V shed 1 base and J shed 5 bases, with 8 bases lying between them. The CDR3 is 13 residues long. In germline, CDR1 is MNHNS, CDR2 SASEGT. For the CDR3, the DNA is TGTGCCAGCAGTGAAGGGTGGATTTATGGCTACACCTTC. Protein: CASSEGWIYGYTF.

This clonotype appeared many times. V usage is TRBV6-6 and J usage is TRBJ1-4; D call uncertain. The germline V gene has CDR1 MNHNY and CDR2 SVGAGI (reference sequence). Trimming stripped 6 bases from V and 6 bases from J, with 8 bases between. This CDR3 is 12 amino acids long. CDR3 DNA sequence: TGTGCCAGCAGCCGCGGGCATGAAAAACTGTTTTTT. Amino acids: CASSRGHEKLFF.

CDR3 in amino acids: CSARGDSLNTEAFF. CDR3 coding DNA: TGCAGTGCTAGGGGGGACTCCCTGAACACTGAAGCTTTCTTT. V usage is TRBV20-1 and J usage is TRBJ1-1; TRBD1 might be the D (5 bases). The CDR3 covers 14 residues. The germline V gene encodes CDR1 DFQATT and CDR2 SNEGSKA (reference sequence). Trimming stripped 3 bases from V and 0 bases from J, with 11 bases between.

The V and J genes are TRBV11-2 and TRBJ1-1; no clear D gene. Per germline, CDR1 SGHAT and CDR2 FQNNGV. This CDR3 is 12 amino acids long. The V end was cut by 5 bases, the J end by 8 bases, with 12 bases between. The CDR3 loop is CASSPTAVEAFF. In DNA, the CDR3 is TGTGCCAGCAGCCCAACCGCAGTCGAAGCTTTCTTT.

This clonotype was seen only a few times. The CDR3 protein is CASSAAGITYNEQFF. The CDR3 DNA reads as TGTGCCAGCAGCGCTGCAGGGATCACCTACAATGAGCAGTTCTTC. This chain connects TRBV7-9 to TRBJ2-1; D might be TRBD1 (5 bases). The CDR3 runs 15 residues. Germline CDR1 and CDR2: SEHNR and FQNEAQ (reference sequence). V gave up 5 bases and J gave up 2 bases, with 13 bases separating them.

The chain joins TRBV7-8 to TRBJ2-5, with D possibly being TRBD1 (5 bases). The J call is doubtful: the DNA matches TRBJ2-7 better. The CDR3 extends over 13 amino acids. CDR1 is SGHVS, CDR2 FQNEAQ, per germline. The CDR3 nucleotides read TGTGCCAGCAGCTTCCCCGGAAGGGGCGAGCAGTACTTC. Translating gives CASSFPGRGEQYF.

The CDR3 spells CSARKSGQFNEKLFF. The CDR3 nucleotides read TGCAGTGCTAGGAAATCCGGACAGTTTAATGAAAAACTGTTTTTT. The chain carries TRBV20-1 and TRBJ1-4, with D possibly being TRBD1 (6 bases). This CDR3 has 15 residues. The germline gives CDR1 DFQATT, CDR2 SNEGSKA (reference sequence). With 3 bases removed from V and 4 bases from J, the gap between germline ends came to 15 bases.

This clonotype appeared a few times. The rearrangement uses TRBV6-2 or TRBV6-3 and TRBJ2-3; D ambiguous. Germline CDR1 is MNHEY and CDR2 is SVGEGT. V was pared by 6 bases and J by 6 bases, with 10 bases between. The length of the CDR3 is 12 residues. The CDR3 DNA follows: TGTGCCAGCAGATTGGGGTCGGATACGCAGTATTTT. Its protein is CASRLGSDTQYF.

V usage is TRBV6-1 and J usage is TRBJ2-7; 12 bases are a match to TRBD2. Germline CDR1 and CDR2: MNHNS and SASEGT. J was trimmed by 0 bases and V by 7 bases; bases with no gene match: 16. The CDR3 has 19 amino acids. The CDR3 DNA reads TGTGCCAGCAAGAGAGTGGGGACTAGCGGGCCCCCGAGCTCCTACGAGCAGTACTTC. It is translated as CASKRVGTSGPPSSYEQYF.